This T cell receptor (beta chain) derives from a study of cytomegalovirus exposure and HLA in healthy donors. Assay used: immunoSEQ multiplex PCR; TCRdb lists only in-frame clones, some missing. The table has approximately 140,000 clones, around 84% seen once. This clonotype was obtained from a man between 18 and 35 years old in good health and CMV-seropositive. The sample consisted of PBMCs.

Here the CDR3 DNA reads TGCGCCAGCAGCTCGCAGGGGGGCCCAGGAGAAAAACTGTTTTTT. Encoded protein: CASSSQGGPGEKLFF. V and J are TRBV5-1 and TRBJ1-4; 7 bases align to TRBD1. The length of the CDR3 is 15 residues. V lost 3 bases and J lost 8; bases outside the gene matches: 10. CDR1 and CDR2 from the germline V gene are SGHRS and YFSETQ.